This T cell receptor (beta chain) was documented in a study of PD-1 blockade in classical Hodgkin lymphoma. Comment on this clone: Its specificity is not known. One end of the junction is discordant with germline, which a read error may explain.

The CDR3 is 15 residues long. Germline CDR1 reads LGHNA; CDR2 reads YSLEER. TCRdb keeps only in-frame clones here, not all; method: immunoSEQ multiplex PCR. The repertoire holds more than 90,000 clones, with 80% to 90% as singletons. Relapse after autologous stem cell transplantation occurred in every patient, and brentuximab vedotin exposure varied. Study-level points and caveats: Whoever responded completely had baseline diversity much like that seen in newly diagnosed patients. The origin of the repertoire differences remains undefined, with disease activity or prior therapy as possible causes.

The sequences come from peripheral blood mononuclear cells (PBMCs), collected before the second cycle of nivolumab. V gene TRBV4-3 combines with J gene TRBJ1-4, with unresolved D. This sequence originates from a human donor with classical Hodgkin lymphoma. CDR3 in DNA: TGCGCCAGCAGCAAAGAGGTTGAGCATAATGAAAAACTGTTTTTT. This translates into CASSKEVEHNEKLFF.